Each of the 30 T cell receptor beta chains below was sequenced from the same sample in a study of blood T cell repertoires in COVID-19. The protocol was immunoSEQ multiplex PCR, while the TCRdb copy is restricted to in-frame clones and leaves out a portion. Among about 180,000 clones listed, about 91% were seen once. The sequenced material came from peripheral blood. These receptors came from a woman aged 25 to 45 with acute or convalescent COVID-19.

The rearrangement links TRBV27 to TRBJ2-3; D perhaps matches TRBD2 (6 bases). Trimming removed 10 bases at V and 6 bases at J, with 20 bases between. This CDR3 is 14 amino acids long. Germline CDR1 MNHEY, CDR2 SMNVEV (reference sequence). DNA of the CDR3: TGTGCCATCTCACTCTTACGGGAGATGGATACGCAGTATTTT. Translated: CAISLLREMDTQYF.

The chain uses TRBV10-3 and TRBJ2-1; TRBD2 aligns across 7 bases. After removal of 1 base from V and 15 bases from J, the junction contained 6 bases not matched to a gene. The CDR3 covers 12 residues. CDR1 ENHRY and CDR2 SYGVKD come from the germline V gene. The DNA of the CDR3 is TGTGCCATCAGTGAGTTGGGGGGGTGGTCGTTCTTC. Translation: CAISELGGWSFF.

The chain couples TRBV6-5 to TRBJ1-6; D is uncertain. CDR3 size: 15 residues. V lost 2 bases, J lost 7 bases, and 12 bases lay in between. The germline V gene encodes CDR1 MNHEY and CDR2 SVGAGI. The CDR3 sequence: CASSYLHRQNSPLHF. Written as DNA, the CDR3 is TGTGCCAGCAGTTACCTCCACCGACAAAATTCACCCCTCCACTTT.

This clone was seen just once. This chain joins TRBV19 and TRBJ2-1; D perhaps matches TRBD2 (6 bases). Germline-derived CDR1 and CDR2 are LNHDA and SQIVND (reference sequence). This CDR3 region has 13 residues. V was clipped by 3 bases and J by 10 bases, with 13 bases between them. The CDR3 DNA reads TGTGCCAGTAGTATGGGCCGGGCGGGAGAGCAGTTCTTC. Amino acid sequence: CASSMGRAGEQFF.

The V gene is TRBV10-3, the J gene TRBJ1-4, with 9 bases lining up with TRBD1. Germline V gene data show CDR1 as ENHRY and CDR2 as SYGVKD. V trimming: 6 bases; J trimming: 8 bases; junction bases outside the gene matches: 13. The CDR3 consists of 16 residues. CDR3 DNA: TGTGCCATCAGCGGAGCGACAGGGGGTCTCGGGGAAAAACTGTTTTTT. Encoded protein: CAISGATGGLGEKLFF.

The chain has TRBV29-1 and TRBJ2-3; 13 bases fit TRBD2. The CDR3 has 16 residues. CDR1 SQVTM and CDR2 ANQGSEA come from the germline V gene. V trimming: 6 bases; J trimming: 5 bases; junction bases outside the gene matches: 11. The CDR3 loop is CSVTSGRAGEGDTQYF. DNA for the CDR3: TGCAGCGTCACTAGCGGGAGGGCCGGAGAAGGAGATACGCAGTATTTT.

The rearrangement uses TRBV25-1 and TRBJ2-6; D is unclear. Trimming pared 1 base from V and 2 bases from J, leaving 6 bases between. The CDR3 runs 15 residues. Germline CDR1 reads MGHDK; CDR2 reads SYGVNS. The CDR3 is CASSESIPGANVLTF. Here the CDR3 DNA reads TGTGCCAGCAGTGAATCAATCCCTGGGGCCAACGTCCTGACTTTC.

The gene calls are TRBV29-1 and TRBJ2-2; D is possibly TRBD1 (5 bases). The ends were cut back, 4 bases at V and 5 bases at J, with 11 bases in the middle. The CDR3 is 13 residues long. Germline loops: CDR1 SQVTM, CDR2 ANQGSEA. CDR3 sequence (DNA): TGCAGCGTTGCAAGGGGTCGGACCGGGGAGCTGTTTTTT. Amino acids: CSVARGRTGELFF.

This clone was found a few times. The genes are TRBV5-1 and TRBJ2-2; TRBD1 is a possible D gene (6 bases). The CDR3 covers 13 residues. Trimming took 0 bases from V and 7 from J, leaving 7 bases between them. Germline values: CDR1 SGHRS, CDR2 YFSETQ. This chain's CDR3 is CASSLVRGGELFF. Here the CDR3 DNA reads TGCGCCAGCAGCTTGGTCAGGGGCGGGGAGCTGTTTTTT.

The rearrangement uses TRBV28 and TRBJ1-1, with D perhaps matching TRBD1 (6 bases). Germline-derived CDR1 and CDR2 are MDHEN and SYDVKM. The CDR3 is 12 residues long. Trimming stripped 10 bases from V and 9 bases from J, with 18 bases between. The CDR3 bases are TGTGCCACCGTCAACAGGGTTCCCAAAGCTTTCTTT. Its translation is CATVNRVPKAFF.

The rearrangement joins TRBV7-8 to TRBJ1-6; 9 positions match TRBD1. Trimming at V came to 7 bases and at J to 10 bases, leaving 11 bases not matched to a gene. CDR1 is SGHVS, CDR2 FQNEAQ, per germline. The CDR3 length is 15 residues. Here the CDR3 reads CASTRLDRGKSPLHF. CDR3 DNA sequence: TGTGCCAGCACCAGACTGGACAGGGGAAAATCACCCCTCCACTTT. Full variable domain (rest looked up from reference TRBV7-8 and TRBJ1-6): GAGVSQSPRYKVAKRGQDVALRCDPISGHVSLFWYQQALGQGPEFLTYFQNEAQLDKSGLPSDRFFAERPEGSVSTLKIQRTQQEDSAVYLCASTRLDRGKSPLHFGNGTRLTVT.

The rearrangement uses TRBV7-9 and TRBJ2-7, with D uncertain. Trimming took 5 bases from V and 5 from J, leaving 13 bases between them. CDR3 length equals 13 residues. Germline V gene data show CDR1 as SEHNR and CDR2 as FQNEAQ (reference sequence). CDR3 region: CASSSPIGDEQYF. In nucleotides, the CDR3 is TGTGCCAGCAGCAGCCCGATAGGAGACGAGCAGTACTTC.

This chain links TRBV14 with TRBJ2-1; tentatively, D is TRBD2 (6 bases). CDR1 and CDR2 (germline): SGHDN, FVKESK. The CDR3 runs 13 residues. V was shortened by 0 bases and J by 8 bases, with 8 bases between the two germline ends. As DNA, the CDR3 is TGTGCCAGCAGCCAAGAACGGAGGGATGAGCAGTTCTTC. Encoded protein: CASSQERRDEQFF.

The chain employs TRBV3-1 (or the pseudogene TRBV3-2) and TRBJ2-1, with 11 bases aligning to TRBD2. The CDR3 runs 15 residues. The V gene's germline CDR1 is LGHDT and CDR2 YNNKEL (reference sequence). V lost 5 bases to trimming and J lost 10 bases; unmatched junction nucleotides: 10. The CDR3: CASSSLSGRAGEQFF. CDR3 bases: TGTGCCAGCAGCTCTCTTAGCGGGAGGGCAGGCGAGCAGTTCTTC.

The chain carries TRBV7-8 and TRBJ1-5; TRBD1 aligns across 10 bases. V shed 5 bases and J 7 bases; nucleotides not matched to a gene: 5. This CDR3 has 14 residues. In germline, CDR1 is SGHVS, CDR2 FQNEAQ. CDR3 sequence (DNA): TGTGCCAGCAGCGATCGGGACAGGGGACAGCCCCAGCATTTT. Translation gives CASSDRDRGQPQHF.

The rearrangement links TRBV5-1 to TRBJ1-2; no clear D gene. Germline V gene sequence: CDR1 SGHRS, CDR2 YFSETQ. The germline V and J ends were trimmed by 0 bases and 4 bases, with 13 bases remaining between them. The CDR3 spans 15 residues. This CDR3 reads CASSLGLGGVYGYTF. In DNA form, the CDR3 reads TGCGCCAGCAGCTTGGGTCTGGGAGGCGTCTATGGCTACACCTTC. Full variable domain (outside the CDR3, taken from reference TRBV5-1 and TRBJ1-2): KAGVTQTPRYLIKTRGQQVTLSCSPISGHRSVSWYQQTPGQGLQFLFEYFSETQRNKGNFPGRFSGRQFSNSRSEMNVSTLELGDSALYLCASSLGLGGVYGYTFGSGTRLTVV.

This rearrangement joins TRBV21-1 to TRBJ1-1. TRBV21-1 is termed a pseudogene. The CDR3 length is 13 residues. The CDR3 DNA sequence: TGTGCCAGCAGCAAAATGAGTCGGGAGGGCGCTTTCTTT. As protein: CASSKMSREGAFF.

This chain joins TRBV3-1 (or the pseudogene TRBV3-2) and TRBJ2-5, with D perhaps TRBD1 (6 bases). In germline, CDR1 is LGHDT, CDR2 YNNKEL (reference sequence). Between the trimmed V and J ends, which lost 4 bases and 7 bases, there was a span of 19 bases. The CDR3 runs 15 residues. The CDR3 region is CASSLEAGAKGTQYF. CDR3 sequence (DNA): TGTGCCAGCAGCCTCGAGGCAGGGGCCAAGGGGACCCAGTACTTC.

The rearrangement links TRBV24-1 to TRBJ1-2, with 8 nucleotides matching TRBD1. CDR3 length equals 14 residues. The V and J ends lost 2 bases and 8 bases, in that order; junction bases with no gene match: 6. Germline V gives CDR1 KGHDR, CDR2 SFDVKD. The CDR3 DNA reads TGTGCCACCAGTGATTCCAGGGGGCGCATCGGCTACACCTTC. The encoded protein is CATSDSRGRIGYTF.

V is TRBV9 and J is TRBJ1-4; the D is unclear. Germline loops: CDR1 SGDLS, CDR2 YYNGEE. V lost 0 bases, J lost 7 bases, and 13 bases lay in between. The CDR3 runs 15 residues. The CDR3 spells CASSVGWEGGEKLFF. CDR3 in DNA: TGTGCCAGCAGCGTAGGCTGGGAGGGCGGTGAAAAACTGTTTTTT. Combining the CDR3 with reference TRBV9 and TRBJ1-4 gives the whole variable domain DSGVTQTPKHLITATGQRVTLRCSPRSGDLSVYWYQQSLDQGLQFLIQYYNGEERAKGNILERFSAQQFPDLHSELNLSSLELGDSALYFCASSVGWEGGEKLFFGSGTQLSVL.

The chain has TRBV4-1 and TRBJ2-3; 8 nucleotides align to TRBD2. Trimming cost V 0 bases and J 5 bases; bases outside gene matches: 4. Germline V CDR1 and CDR2: MGHRA, YSYEKL. The CDR3 is 15 residues long. Here the CDR3 reads CASSQELRGGDTQYF. CDR3 bases: TGCGCCAGCAGCCAAGAGTTACGGGGGGGAGATACGCAGTATTTT.

The chain has TRBV30 and TRBJ1-2; perhaps TRBD1 as D (5 bases). Germline CDR1 is GTSNPN and CDR2 is SVGIG (reference sequence). This CDR3 has 16 amino acids. The V end was cut by 4 bases, the J end by 7 bases, with 25 bases between. CDR3 residues: CAWIGGTLRYSGGYTF. The DNA for the CDR3 is TGTGCCTGGATTGGCGGGACCCTGAGGTATTCTGGTGGCTACACCTTC.

CDR3 coding DNA: TGCGCCAGCGCCGGAGGCACCGGGGAGCTGTTTTTT. Residues: CASAGGTGELFF. The J gene is TRBJ2-2, the V gene TRBV10-2; weak D call: TRBD2 (5 bases). The CDR3 contains 12 residues. V lost 8 bases to trimming and J lost 4 bases, with 8 bases between them. The V gene's germline CDR1 is WSHSY and CDR2 SAAADI.

V and J are TRBV19 and TRBJ1-1; D is possibly TRBD1 (6 bases). The CDR3 covers 13 residues. Germline V gene sequence: CDR1 LNHDA, CDR2 SQIVND (reference sequence). Trimming stripped 5 bases from V and 5 bases from J, with 12 bases between. CDR3: CASSWGRGTEAFF. The CDR3 bases are TGTGCCAGTAGTTGGGGGCGCGGGACTGAAGCTTTCTTT. The whole variable domain, filled in from reference TRBV19 and TRBJ1-1, reads DGGITQSPKYLFRKEGQNVTLSCEQNLNHDAMYWYRQDPGQGLRLIYYSQIVNDFQKGDIAEGYSVSREKKESFPLTVTSAQKNPTAFYLCASSWGRGTEAFFGQGTRLTVV.

V gene TRBV2 combines with J gene TRBJ2-5, with no clear D. Germline CDR1 reads SNHLY; CDR2 reads FYNNEI. V was trimmed by 1 base and J by 10 bases, leaving 13 bases between them. There are 13 residues in the CDR3. The CDR3 protein is CASSEGLYRVQYF. CDR3 DNA: TGTGCCAGCAGTGAAGGGCTATATCGGGTCCAGTACTTC.

The chain has TRBV13 and TRBJ2-3; 9 nucleotides line up with TRBD2. The V segment lost 5 bases and the J segment 4 bases; nucleotides outside the gene matches: 4. The CDR3 has 14 amino acids. From germline, CDR1 is PRHDT and CDR2 FYEKMQ (reference sequence). This CDR3 reads CASSRVAGADTQYF. The CDR3 nucleotides read TGTGCCAGCAGCCGAGTAGCGGGAGCAGATACGCAGTATTTT.

The chain is built from TRBV7-9 and TRBJ2-5, with D unresolved. The germline V and J ends were trimmed by 4 bases and 5 bases, with 8 bases remaining between them. Germline V gene lookup returns CDR1 SEHNR and CDR2 FQNEAQ (reference sequence). The CDR3 has 12 residues. The CDR3 region is CASSSESETQYF. CDR3 bases: TGTGCCAGCAGCTCCGAGAGTGAGACCCAGTACTTC.

This clone was observed once. The chain uses TRBV4-1 and TRBJ2-2, with 12 positions matching TRBD2. The CDR3 is 17 amino acids. Trimming took 4 bases from V and 8 from J; bases not matched to a gene: 11. The germline V gene has CDR1 MGHRA and CDR2 YSYEKL. The CDR3 region has the DNA TGCGCCAGCAGCCTCCTAGCGGGAGGGCCTAAGGTGGGGGAGCTGTTTTTT. It yields the protein CASSLLAGGPKVGELFF.

This rearrangement joins TRBV20-1 to TRBJ2-2; D ambiguous. The CDR3 has 13 residues. Trimming removed 3 bases from V and 5 bases from J, with 10 bases in between. Germline lookup yields CDR1 DFQATT and CDR2 SNEGSKA (reference sequence). The CDR3, as DNA: TGCAGTGCTAGTCGTGGGCCAACCGGGGAGCTGTTTTTT. Protein sequence: CSASRGPTGELFF.

The chain carries TRBV2 and TRBJ1-4, with a weak D call TRBD1 (5 bases). The CDR3 sequence is 15 residues long. The ends were cut back, 7 bases at V and 0 bases at J, with 12 bases in the middle. The germline CDR1 and CDR2 sequences are SNHLY and FYNNEI. The CDR3 sequence: CASIRAVATNEKLFF. CDR3 DNA sequence: TGTGCCAGCATCAGGGCAGTCGCAACTAATGAAAAACTGTTTTTT.